The 12 T cell receptor beta chains below were found in one sample sequenced in a study of cytomegalovirus exposure and HLA in healthy donors. The PCR ran on 60 Vbeta and 13 Jbeta primers. The repertoire was sequenced with immunoSEQ multiplex PCR; TCRdb's copy has only in-frame clones and lacks some. The table lists fewer than 250,000 clones, 87% of them singletons. The specimen was PBMCs. The origin of the receptors is a man aged 25 to 40 in good health and CMV-seronegative.

This clone was found a few times. At one end the junction does not follow the germline gene, possibly because of a read error. This rearrangement joins TRBV7-9 to TRBJ2-7; D is unclear. This CDR3 contains 12 residues. Germline V gene data show CDR1 as SEHNR and CDR2 as FQNEAQ (reference sequence). The CDR3 DNA is TGTTCCAGCAGCTCCCATCACTACGAGCAGTACTTC. It encodes CSSSSHHYEQYF.

The chain is built from TRBV5-6 and TRBJ1-2; tentatively, D is TRBD1 (5 bases). Trimming removed 5 bases from V and 3 bases from J, with 20 bases in between. Per germline, CDR1 SGHDT and CDR2 YYEEEE. CDR3 length: 16 residues. As DNA, the CDR3 is TGTGCCAGCAGTCCTGCTACGGAGGGGAGACACTATGGCTACACCTTC. This sequence encodes CASSPATEGRHYGYTF. Complete variable domain (other parts from reference TRBV5-6 and TRBJ1-2): DAGVTQSPTHLIKTRGQQVTLRCSPKSGHDTVSWYQQALGQGPQFIFQYYEEEERQRGNFPDRFSGHQFPNYSSELNVNALLLGDSALYLCASSPATEGRHYGYTFGSGTRLTVV.

The gene calls are TRBV7-9 and TRBJ2-2; 7 bases match TRBD1. With 6 bases clipped from V and 3 bases from J, the junction kept 1 base outside the gene matches. Germline CDR1 and CDR2: SEHNR and FQNEAQ (reference sequence). The CDR3 consists of 13 residues. CDR3 nucleotide sequence: TGTGCCAGCAGTCAGGGGGACACCGGGGAGCTGTTTTTT. It codes for CASSQGDTGELFF.

This clone has only a few counts. This chain connects TRBV6-1 to TRBJ2-2; weak D call: TRBD1 (8 bases). CDR1 and CDR2 (germline): MNHNS, SASEGT. This CDR3 comprises 15 residues. Trimming removed 8 bases at V and 6 bases at J, with 19 bases between. The CDR3 DNA reads TGTGCCAGCGAGGGGGGGACAGGAGAAGCCGGGGAGCTGTTTTTT. It yields the protein CASEGGTGEAGELFF.

The chain links TRBV28 to TRBJ2-7; the D gene is possibly TRBD2 (6 bases). V was cut by 6 bases and J by 4 bases, with 22 bases left in between. CDR3 length equals 16 residues. CDR1 MDHEN and CDR2 SYDVKM come from the germline V gene. In DNA, the CDR3 is TGTGCCAGCAGCCTCCTGGGACTTAACGGCCGATACGAGCAGTACTTC. The encoded protein is CASSLLGLNGRYEQYF.

Only one count was recorded for this clone. The chain recombines TRBV15 with TRBJ2-4; TRBD2 matches at 12 bases. This CDR3 has 15 residues. Per the germline V gene, CDR1 is LNHNV and CDR2 is YYDKDF (reference sequence). V shed 1 base and J 7 bases; nucleotides not matched to a gene: 2. The CDR3 reads CATSRAGTSGNIQYF. In nucleotides, the CDR3 is TGTGCCACCAGCAGAGCTGGGACTAGCGGGAACATTCAGTACTTC.

The gene calls are TRBV6-5 and TRBJ1-4; D gene unclear. Germline CDR1 MNHEY, CDR2 SVGAGI. V gave up 8 bases and J gave up 0 bases, with 13 bases separating them. The CDR3 extends over 15 amino acids. The CDR3 coding sequence is TGTGCCAGCTCACCAGGATTTGCAACTAATGAAAAACTGTTTTTT. Amino acids: CASSPGFATNEKLFF.

The count of this clone is one. The chain links TRBV11-2 to TRBJ1-2, with 7 bases that match TRBD1. The germline V gene encodes CDR1 SGHAT and CDR2 FQNNGV. Losses at the gene ends were 3 bases for V and 6 bases for J; bases not matched to a gene: 7. The CDR3 spans 14 residues. Written as DNA, the CDR3 is TGTGCCAGCAGCTTCGACCTTGGACAGGATGGCTACACCTTC. It yields the protein CASSFDLGQDGYTF.

This chain joins TRBV11-2 and TRBJ2-4; a weak D match, TRBD2 (7 bases). V gave up 1 base and J gave up 3 bases, with 16 bases separating them. This CDR3 contains 17 residues. Germline V gene sequence: CDR1 SGHAT, CDR2 FQNNGV. DNA for the CDR3: TGTGCCAGCAGCTTAGTGGGGGGGGGCTTGGTCAAAAACATTCAGTACTTC. This encodes CASSLVGGGLVKNIQYF. Looking up the rest from reference TRBV11-2 and TRBJ2-4 gives the full variable domain: EAGVAQSPRYKIIEKRQSVAFWCNPISGHATLYWYQQILGQGPKLLIQFQNNGVVDDSQLPKDRFSAERLKGVDSTLKIQPAKLEDSAVYLCASSLVGGGLVKNIQYFGAGTRLSVL.

This chain uses TRBV6-5 with TRBJ2-6; D may be TRBD1 (5 bases). With 6 bases removed from V and 2 bases from J, the gap between germline ends came to 5 bases. This CDR3 has 13 residues. Germline CDR1 reads MNHEY; CDR2 reads SVGAGI. CDR3 nucleotide sequence: TGTGCCAGCAGAGGGGCTGGGGCCAACGTCCTGACTTTC. Its protein is CASRGAGANVLTF.

In this sample, this clone turned up once. The chain joins TRBV6-1 to TRBJ1-4; no definite D call. Germline V lookup: CDR1 MNHNS, CDR2 SASEGT. The CDR3 runs 12 residues. Trimming took off 8 bases at V and 7 bases at J, with 11 bases between the two ends. CDR3 in amino acids: CASSGFREKLFF. CDR3 DNA sequence: TGTGCCAGCTCGGGGTTTCGTGAAAAACTGTTTTTT.

Concerning this clone itself: One end of the junction varies from germline; a read error may be responsible. In DNA, the CDR3 is TGTGCCAGCAGCCGGACAGGGTTGGCCAAAAACAGTCAGTACTTC. Translated: CASSRTGLAKNSQYF. The chain combines TRBV14 with TRBJ2-4; TRBD1 matches at 8 bases. CDR3 length: 15 amino acids. Germline V lookup: CDR1 SGHDN, CDR2 FVKESK.